The present entry profiles one T cell receptor (beta chain) with its context. Its antigen is not known. Germline CDR1 reads SGHAT; CDR2 reads FQNNGV. The CDR3 has 16 amino acids. This sample is part of a study of T cells expressing NK-cell markers. Across the whole study: Of eight sequenced donors, seven were HCMV-seropositive and one HCMV-seronegative. Broader study findings: Top CD8+ clonotypes included the dominant CD3+CD56+NKG2C+ clonotypes in roughly 6 donors.

5'RACE template switching built TCR beta cDNA with unique molecular identifiers. TCRdb re-analyzed the 5' RACE reads; it lists each CDR3 protein once, without DNA. This listing includes about 190,000 distinct CDR3 sequences. Sequences were obtained from blood T cells: a sorted CD56 or NKG2C T cell subset, CD4+ or CD8+ T cells, or bulk PBMC T cells (not recorded which). This TCR derives from a man between 18 and 69 years old in good health. The chain recombines TRBV11-2 with TRBJ2-5. The CDR3 reads CASSLTVGRYQETQYF.